The clone carrying this T cell receptor (beta chain) was seen once. The assay was immunoSEQ multiplex PCR, and TCRdb's table has in-frame clones only and misses some. The repertoire has roughly 130,000 clones, approximately 84% of them found once; the top ten carry 5.5%. The data are from a study of blood T cell repertoires in COVID-19. Study in general: The samples span acute and convalescent COVID-19 from the United States, Italy and Spain.

V lost 6 bases, J lost 3 bases, and 15 bases lay in between. Germline CDR1 reads SGHRS; CDR2 reads YFSETQ. The CDR3 runs to 15 residues. The material sequenced was PBMCs or T cells enriched from blood (not recorded which). The chain recombines TRBV5-1 with TRBJ2-2; D is possibly TRBD2 (7 bases). The sequence was collected from a man aged 40-49 years with acute COVID-19. The CDR3 DNA reads TGCGCCAGCACCCCGGGGGGCTCTTACACCGGGGAGCTGTTTTTT. It codes for CASTPGGSYTGELFF.